This T cell receptor (beta chain) was identified in a study of graft-versus-host responses after intestinal transplantation (dated by TCRdb to about 2021). Regarding the study in general: The transplants that recipients got were multivisceral, liver-intestinal, or isolated intestinal. Every recipient was given anti-thymocyte globulin induction, followed by around three years of maintenance tacrolimus and steroids. The cohort enrolled 24 intestinal transplant recipients, one of whom was a retransplant, and a few patients without pretransplant specimens were excluded. To identify alloreactive clones, pre-transplant mixed lymphocyte reaction products were sequenced and then compared with unstimulated pre-transplant donor and recipient T cells. Bulk TCR-beta CDR3 sequencing was used to track graft-versus-host and host-versus-graft alloreactive T cell clones in the graft, circulation and bone marrow after intestinal transplantation. Instead of going to the commercial service, samples from three later patients were sequenced in-house on an Illumina MiSeq and processed with MiXCR. A peak of at least 4% donor T cells among recipient peripheral blood mononuclear cells was the definition used for donor T cell macrochimerism. Study-wide conclusions, independent of this receptor: Conclusions were limited by the relatively low number and heterogeneity of intestinal transplant patients. Early after transplant, declines in HvG clones were associated with peak levels of circulating GvH clones. High GvH to HvG T cell clonal ratios were observed in the allografts of patients with donor T cell macrochimerism. GvH clones were detected in recipient bone marrow, and some appeared earlier in ileal mucosa or blood, consistent with an intestinal mucosal origin.

Library generation was performed with the immunoSEQ multiplex PCR assay. High-throughput TCR-beta CDR3 sequencing of genomic DNA from most patients was performed by Adaptive Biotechnologies. On the authors' methods: Adaptive's ImmunoSEQ software was the source of the TCR sequencing data for 18 patients, while a few other patients were processed with MiXCR and VDJtools. Because the origin of CDR3 nucleotide sequences shared between donor and recipient could not be assigned, those sequences were removed. At least 2-fold expansion over unstimulated cells and a minimum CFSE-low frequency of 0.002% (template counts) or 0.001% (read counts) were required for clones to be classified as alloreactive. A clone was considered mappable if detected in the sequenced pre-transplant spleen, lymph node, or MLR CFSE-low populations of the donor or recipient. Cumulative frequency of alloreactive clones was calculated as a percentage of all sequences weighted by copy number. As stored in TCRdb, this immuneACCESS dataset retains in-frame rearrangements with V and J assigned. A fraction of the clones does not appear; measured against another copy, unresolved V genes explain less than half of the discrepancy, and the remainder lacks a known reason. D and trimming come from the DNA, and the V and J calls and clone size come from that table. The sample profile shows 33,000 or so clones; 90% to 95% of them were found once. Together, the top ten hold about 0.8% of the sample.

Blood samples were collected up to 4 times in the first month after transplant and then at least monthly when available. Remarks on this clone: Its antigen remains undetermined. No base quality values were provided; no much bigger clone lies one nucleotide off.

Reading the germline V gene gives CDR1 SGHRS and CDR2 YFSETQ. The CDR3 runs 16 amino acids, cysteine and phenylalanine included. The read is trimmed to its CDR3 DNA, 48 bases read in frame from base 1. Here V drops 4 bases and J drops 7 bases, and the junction holds 12 bases not matched to any gene. The sequence links TRBV5-1 to TRBJ2-1; TRBD1 matches 9 bases in the middle. This receptor was obtained from a human patient who received an intestinal transplant, so some T cells may come from the graft donor. The source was PBMCs, collected 16 days after intestinal transplant. The bases are TGCGCCAGCAGCATTGAAGCCGGGACAGGGAAGAATGAGCAGTTCTTC. It encodes CASSIEAGTGKNEQFF.